Sequencing of this TCR beta chain was carried out in a study of T cells in Graves' hyperthyroidism and ophthalmopathy. General study results and limits: Blood also showed most of the thyroid clonotypes that were expanded above 0.001. Onset of ophthalmopathy came a median approximately 6 months after the model predicted it.

This clonotype occurred many times. The antigen is not known. The V gene end was trimmed by 5 bases and the J gene end by 6 bases; junction bases not matched to a gene: 11. Germline V gene sequence: CDR1 SGHTA, CDR2 FQGTGA. The CDR3 consists of 16 residues. From RNA transcripts, TCR beta CDR3 regions were amplified. TCR CDR3 underwent first-round RT-PCR with the HTBI primer set. TCRdb processed the multiplex PCR reads anew with MiXCR; each CDR3 protein has one entry. In the table there are about 360,000 distinct CDR3 sequences, about 13% of which are singletons. Sequencing was performed on blood. The chain couples TRBV7-3 to TRBJ2-1; 9 bases align to TRBD1. The clonotype was recovered from a woman under 30 with Graves' hyperthyroidism. The CDR3 protein is CASSRAPIQGANEQFF. The CDR3 coding sequence is TGTGCCAGCAGCCGTGCCCCTATACAGGGGGCCAATGAGCAGTTCTTC.